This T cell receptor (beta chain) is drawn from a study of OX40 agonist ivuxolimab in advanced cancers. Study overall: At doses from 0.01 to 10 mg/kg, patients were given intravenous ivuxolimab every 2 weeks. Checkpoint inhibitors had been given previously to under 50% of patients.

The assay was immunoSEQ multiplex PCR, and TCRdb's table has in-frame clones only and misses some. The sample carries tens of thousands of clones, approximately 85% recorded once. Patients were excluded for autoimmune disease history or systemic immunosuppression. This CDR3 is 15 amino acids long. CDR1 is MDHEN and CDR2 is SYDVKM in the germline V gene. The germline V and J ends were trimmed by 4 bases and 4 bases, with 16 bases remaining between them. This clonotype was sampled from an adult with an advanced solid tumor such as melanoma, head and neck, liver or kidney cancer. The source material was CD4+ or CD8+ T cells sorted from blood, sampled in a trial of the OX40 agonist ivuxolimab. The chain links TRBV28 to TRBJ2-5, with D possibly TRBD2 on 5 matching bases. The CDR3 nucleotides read TGTGCCAGCAGTTCCGTCCGGGGTTTTGGAGAGACCCAGTACTTC. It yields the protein CASSSVRGFGETQYF.